One sample yielded the 11 T cell receptor beta chains listed below, sequenced in a study of T cells after yellow fever vaccination. MiXCR, applied by TCRdb to the 5' RACE reads, yields one record per CDR3 protein. Here the sample spans fewer than 150,000 distinct CDR3 sequences, 7% to 9% being singletons. The sequenced sample was CD4+ T cells sorted from PBMCs, obtained 5 days after the yellow fever booster vaccination. The receptors come from a man in his thirties or forties who received the YFV17D yellow fever vaccine.

This clonotype was counted at least ten times. This sequence joins TRBV20-1 and TRBJ2-4; 12 nucleotides line up with TRBD2. CDR3 length equals 16 residues. V shed 3 bases, J shed 0 bases, and the junction held 3 bases outside the gene matches. The germline V gene has CDR1 DFQATT and CDR2 SNEGSKA (reference sequence). CDR3 sequence: CSASGLAGRAKNIQYF. DNA of the CDR3: TGCAGTGCTAGTGGACTAGCGGGGAGAGCCAAAAACATTCAGTACTTC.

This clonotype was seen many times. CDR3 sequence: CSARGTGASGRVPYNEQFF. CDR3 nucleotide sequence: TGCAGTGCTAGGGGGACAGGGGCGAGCGGGAGGGTCCCCTACAATGAGCAGTTCTTC. The chain has TRBV20-1 and TRBJ2-1; D may correspond to TRBD1 or TRBD2 (10 bases each). V lost 3 bases and J lost 2, with 26 bases in between. The CDR3 has 19 residues. Germline CDR1 reads DFQATT; CDR2 reads SNEGSKA (reference sequence).

This clonotype was detected ten times or more. This sequence joins TRBV29-1 and TRBJ2-7; no definite D call. The germline V and J ends were trimmed by 5 bases and 2 bases, with 10 bases remaining between them. The CDR3 is made up of 12 amino acids. Germline CDR1 and CDR2: SQVTM and ANQGSEA. CDR3 in amino acids: CSVSDATYEQYF. CDR3 nucleotide sequence: TGCAGCGTTTCGGACGCGACCTACGAGCAGTACTTC.

This clonotype came up many times. J is TRBJ2-2 and V is TRBV12-3 or TRBV12-4; no definite D call. Between the trimmed V and J ends, which lost 0 bases and 9 bases, there was a span of 8 bases. CDR3 length: 13 residues. CDR3 nucleotides: TGTGCCAGCAGTTTAGCAGGAATCTGGGAGCTGTTTTTT. Encoded protein: CASSLAGIWELFF.

This rearrangement joins TRBV4-2 to TRBJ1-6, with D uncertain. Germline V lookup: CDR1 LGHNA, CDR2 YNFKEQ. This CDR3 is 15 amino acids long. The germline V and J ends were trimmed by 0 bases and 9 bases, with 12 bases remaining between them. The CDR3 region has the DNA TGTGCCAGCAGCCAAGATGGAGGGCGGGTTTCACCCCTCCACTTT. Its translation: CASSQDGGRVSPLHF.

This clonotype has at least ten counts. The chain employs TRBV7-2 and TRBJ1-1, with a weak D call TRBD1 (6 bases). CDR1 is SGHTA and CDR2 is FQGNSA in the germline V gene. V lost 6 bases, J lost 5 bases, and 13 bases lay in between. CDR3 length: 13 amino acids. CDR3 coding DNA: TGTGCCAGCAGGTTGGGGGCTGGTACTGAAGCTTTCTTT. This sequence encodes CASRLGAGTEAFF.

This clonotype was seen more than once but under ten times. The chain has TRBV10-3 and TRBJ2-1; TRBD2 matches at 14 bases. V lost 4 bases, J lost 3 bases, and 11 bases stayed unmatched. In germline, CDR1 is ENHRY, CDR2 SYGVKD. This CDR3 spans 19 amino acids. The CDR3 reads CAISGPATSGRGGYNEQFF. The CDR3, as DNA: TGTGCCATCAGTGGCCCGGCGACTAGCGGGAGGGGTGGCTACAATGAGCAGTTCTTC.

This clonotype has at least ten counts. The gene calls are TRBV7-2 and TRBJ2-1; TRBD2 matches 11 bases. Germline V gene data show CDR1 as SGHTA and CDR2 as FQGNSA. This CDR3 has 16 amino acids. V dropped 3 bases and J dropped 9; count of bases not matched to a gene: 10. CDR3 protein: CASSFLTGTSGGEQFF. The CDR3 nucleotides read TGTGCCAGCAGCTTTCTTACGGGGACTAGCGGAGGTGAGCAGTTCTTC.

A word on this clonotype: A much larger clonotype is one base distant, so this may be a read error. J is TRBJ2-2 and V is TRBV7-8; D not certain. Trimming shortened V by 5 bases and J by 0 bases, and 13 bases separated the two germline ends. This CDR3 has 16 amino acids. From germline, CDR1 is SGHVS and CDR2 FQNEAQ. CDR3 DNA: TGTGCCAGCAGCACAGACGGGTCTTCGAACACCGGGGAGCTGTTTTTT. Translating gives CASSTDGSSNTGELFF.

This clonotype has at least ten counts. The J gene is TRBJ2-5, the V gene TRBV5-1, with a tentative D call TRBD2 (6 bases). Germline CDR1 reads SGHRS; CDR2 reads YFSETQ. The CDR3 is 15 residues long. The germline V and J ends were trimmed by 2 bases and 2 bases, with 13 bases remaining between them. CDR3 in amino acids: CASSFERAGQETQYF. The DNA of the CDR3 is TGCGCCAGCAGCTTTGAGCGGGCCGGACAAGAGACCCAGTACTTC.

The table lists this clonotype with many counts. The chain has TRBV7-2 and TRBJ1-1; 7 bases line up with TRBD1. There are 13 residues in the CDR3. Germline V lookup: CDR1 SGHTA, CDR2 FQGNSA. J lost 5 bases, V lost 4 bases, and 4 bases had no gene match. Here the CDR3 reads CASSWDSGTEAFF. CDR3 DNA: TGTGCCAGCAGCTGGGACAGCGGGACTGAAGCTTTCTTT.